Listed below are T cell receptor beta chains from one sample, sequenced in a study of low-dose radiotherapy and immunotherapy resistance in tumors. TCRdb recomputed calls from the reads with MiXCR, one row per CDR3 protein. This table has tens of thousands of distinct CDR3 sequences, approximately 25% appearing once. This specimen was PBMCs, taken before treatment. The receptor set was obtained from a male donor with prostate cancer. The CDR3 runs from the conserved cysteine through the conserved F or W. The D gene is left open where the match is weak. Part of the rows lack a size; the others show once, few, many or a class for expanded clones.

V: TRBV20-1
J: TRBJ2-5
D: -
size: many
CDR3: CSARDLPGLYQETQYF
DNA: TGCAGTGCTAGAGATCTCCCAGGATTATACCAAGAGACCCAGTACTTC

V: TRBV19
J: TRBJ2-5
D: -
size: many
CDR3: CASSVEEETQYF
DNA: TGTGCCAGTAGCGTAGAGGAAGAGACCCAGTACTTC

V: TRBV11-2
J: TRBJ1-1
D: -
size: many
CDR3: CASSTERDTEAFF
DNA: TGTGCCAGCAGCACGGAGAGAGACACTGAAGCTTTCTTT

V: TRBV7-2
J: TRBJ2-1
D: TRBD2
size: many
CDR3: CASSSQAGSSYNEQFF
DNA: TGTGCCAGCAGCTCGCAAGCGGGGAGCTCCTACAATGAGCAGTTCTTC

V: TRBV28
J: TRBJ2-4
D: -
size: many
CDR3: CASSLTIAKNIQYF
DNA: TGTGCCAGCAGTCTAACAATAGCCAAAAACATTCAGTACTTC

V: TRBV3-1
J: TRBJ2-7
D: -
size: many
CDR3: CASSPRRQGGLFEQYF
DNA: TGTGCCAGCAGCCCTCGGCGGCAGGGGGGTTTGTTCGAGCAGTACTTC

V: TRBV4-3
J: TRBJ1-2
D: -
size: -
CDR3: CASSQGEVRGDYGYTF
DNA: TGCGCCAGCAGCCAAGGAGAGGTGAGGGGGGACTATGGCTACACCTTC

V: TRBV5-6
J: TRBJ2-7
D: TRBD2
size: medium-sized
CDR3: CASSSGLAGVEQYF
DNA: TGTGCCAGCAGCTCGGGACTAGCGGGAGTCGAGCAGTACTTC

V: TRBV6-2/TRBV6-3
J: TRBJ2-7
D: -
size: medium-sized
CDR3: CASSDGPASSYEQYF
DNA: TGTGCCAGCAGTGACGGGCCGGCGAGCTCCTACGAGCAGTACTTC

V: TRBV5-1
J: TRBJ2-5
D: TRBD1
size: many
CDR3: CASKGTGVREETQYF
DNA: TGCGCCAGCAAGGGCACAGGGGTAAGAGAAGAGACCCAGTACTTC

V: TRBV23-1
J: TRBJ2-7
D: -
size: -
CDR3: CASSQSFAYYEQYF
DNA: TGCGCCAGCAGTCAATCTTTTGCCTACTACGAGCAGTACTTC

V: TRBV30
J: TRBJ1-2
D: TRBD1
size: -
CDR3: CAWSVDRSYGYTF
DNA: TGTGCCTGGAGTGTGGACAGGAGTTATGGCTACACCTTC

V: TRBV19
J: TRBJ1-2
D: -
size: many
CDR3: CASSLKGVWYGYTF
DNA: TGTGCCAGTAGTTTGAAGGGGGTGTGGTATGGCTACACCTTC

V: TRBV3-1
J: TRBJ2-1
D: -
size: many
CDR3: CASSQVLGSHEQFF
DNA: TGTGCCAGCAGCCAAGTTTTAGGGTCCCATGAGCAGTTCTTC

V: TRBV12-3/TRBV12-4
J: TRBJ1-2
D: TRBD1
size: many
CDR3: CASSPGTAYGYTF
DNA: TGTGCCAGCAGTCCAGGGACAGCTTATGGCTACACCTTC

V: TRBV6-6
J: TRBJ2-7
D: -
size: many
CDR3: CASSSPTLGAYEQYF
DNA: TGTGCCAGCAGTTCCCCCACCTTAGGGGCCTACGAGCAGTACTTC